A single sample gave rise to the 22 T cell receptor beta chains below, sequenced in a study of blood T cell repertoires in COVID-19 (dated by TCRdb to 2018 to 2020). Libraries came from the immunoSEQ multiplex PCR assay. Held by TCRdb, this immuneACCESS table contains in-frame sequences only and omits some clones. Under half of the omission traces to an unresolved V gene where checked; the cause of the rest is unknown. The sample table lists 160,000 or so clones, about 90% of them with a count of one. 1% to 1.5% of the sample lies in the top ten. Sequenced material: PBMCs or T cells enriched from blood (not recorded which). These receptors all come from a human donor with acute COVID-19. The donor label of this sample is uncertain.

This clone was observed once. This chain links TRBV30 with TRBJ1-2; TRBD1 might be the D (6 bases). The CDR3 length is 15 residues. Germline V gene lookup returns CDR1 GTSNPN and CDR2 SVGIG (reference sequence). The V and J ends lost 1 base and 0 bases respectively, with 12 bases between them. For the CDR3, the DNA is TGTGCCTGGAGTGGAGGGGGGGGAGCTAACTATGGCTACACCTTC. Its protein is CAWSGGGGANYGYTF.

This chain joins TRBV27 and TRBJ1-1; the match to TRBD1 covers 9 bases. J gave up 3 bases and V 6 bases, and 2 bases lay outside the gene matches. Germline CDR1 reads MNHEY; CDR2 reads SMNVEV (reference sequence). There are 13 residues in the CDR3. The DNA for the CDR3 is TGTGCCAGCAGGGGACAGGGCTACACTGAAGCTTTCTTT. Protein sequence: CASRGQGYTEAFF.

The chain combines TRBV2 with TRBJ2-1; D remains ambiguous. CDR3 length equals 12 residues. Germline CDR1 SNHLY, CDR2 FYNNEI. V was shortened by 2 bases and J by 5 bases, with 4 bases between the two germline ends. The CDR3 sequence: CASSEQNNEQFF. The CDR3 DNA sequence: TGTGCCAGCAGTGAACAAAACAATGAGCAGTTCTTC.

The chain links TRBV6-5 to TRBJ1-5, with D perhaps TRBD1 (6 bases). V dropped 6 bases and J dropped 3 bases, with 12 bases sitting between them. There are 14 residues in the CDR3. Germline CDR1 is MNHEY and CDR2 is SVGAGI. Written as DNA, the CDR3 is TGTGCCAGCAGGCCCAGGGGCTACAATCAGCCCCAGCATTTT. As protein: CASRPRGYNQPQHF.

The V gene is TRBV19, the J gene TRBJ1-5, with TRBD1 matching over 8 bases. The V and J ends lost 7 bases and 5 bases, in that order; junction bases with no gene match: 10. CDR3 size: 15 residues. CDR1 is LNHDA and CDR2 is SQIVND in the germline V gene (reference sequence). The CDR3 DNA reads TGTGCCAGTACAAAAGCCAGGGGGCAGCATCAGCCCCAGCATTTT. Protein product: CASTKARGQHQPQHF. Complete variable domain (other parts from reference TRBV19 and TRBJ1-5): DGGITQSPKYLFRKEGQNVTLSCEQNLNHDAMYWYRQDPGQGLRLIYYSQIVNDFQKGDIAEGYSVSREKKESFPLTVTSAQKNPTAFYLCASTKARGQHQPQHFGDGTRLSIL.

The V gene is TRBV5-5, the J gene TRBJ2-5; 7 bases are a match to TRBD2. The CDR3 spans 17 residues. Looked up from germline, CDR1 is SGHKS and CDR2 is YYEKEE (reference sequence). The J segment lost 4 bases and the V segment lost 4 bases, leaving 16 bases of the junction unmatched. The CDR3: CASSMGGTNPATETQYF. The CDR3 DNA reads TGTGCCAGCAGCATGGGGGGGACTAATCCAGCAACAGAGACCCAGTACTTC.

There are a few counts of this clone. The chain carries TRBV19 and TRBJ1-5; possible D gene TRBD1, 5 bases. This CDR3 is 16 amino acids long. From germline, CDR1 is LNHDA and CDR2 SQIVND (reference sequence). V was clipped by 2 bases and J by 2 bases, with 13 bases between them. Here the CDR3 reads CASSIYGGSRNQPQHF. The DNA for the CDR3 is TGTGCCAGTAGTATATACGGGGGTTCGCGCAATCAGCCCCAGCATTTT.

This rearrangement joins TRBV5-4 to TRBJ1-1; D is perhaps TRBD1 (5 bases). Trimming removed 4 bases from V and 1 base from J, with 8 bases in between. The CDR3 is 13 amino acids. Germline assignment: CDR1 SGHNT and CDR2 YYREEE (reference sequence). The DNA for the CDR3 is TGTGCCAGCAGCGTGACAGCGAACACTGAAGCTTTCTTT. Encoded protein: CASSVTANTEAFF.

This sequence joins TRBV7-9 and TRBJ2-7; TRBD1 is a possible D gene (6 bases). From germline, CDR1 is SEHNR and CDR2 FQNEAQ (reference sequence). The CDR3 is 16 amino acids. V lost 6 bases, J lost 4 bases, and 22 bases lay in between. The CDR3 protein is CASRPPDPGHYYEQYF. CDR3 sequence (DNA): TGTGCCAGCAGACCACCAGATCCGGGACACTATTACGAGCAGTACTTC.

This rearrangement joins TRBV2 to TRBJ2-5, with 11 nucleotides matching TRBD2. CDR1 is SNHLY, CDR2 FYNNEI, per germline. Losses at the gene ends were 3 bases for V and 5 bases for J; bases not matched to a gene: 8. The CDR3 extends over 16 amino acids. This CDR3 reads CASSDIGLAGGETQYF. The DNA for the CDR3 is TGTGCCAGCAGTGACATCGGACTAGCGGGCGGTGAGACCCAGTACTTC.

The chain employs TRBV27 and TRBJ2-7; D perhaps matches TRBD1 (5 bases). Trimming shortened V by 8 bases and J by 0 bases, and 11 bases separated the two germline ends. The CDR3 covers 13 residues. Germline CDR1 and CDR2: MNHEY and SMNVEV (reference sequence). The CDR3 DNA is TGTGCCAGCGGTGACAGAAACTCCTACGAGCAGTACTTC. This sequence encodes CASGDRNSYEQYF.

This chain uses TRBV6-5 with TRBJ1-3, with 8 bases that match TRBD1. This CDR3 has 15 amino acids. Trimming took 0 bases from V and 6 from J; bases not matched to a gene: 4. Germline V gene data show CDR1 as MNHEY and CDR2 as SVGAGI. The CDR3 region is CASSYSAGGLNTIYF. The CDR3 bases are TGTGCCAGCAGTTACTCAGCAGGGGGCCTAAACACCATATATTTT.

The V call is TRBV6-5, the J call TRBJ1-2, with TRBD1 as a possible D gene (6 bases). The CDR3 length is 14 residues. From germline, CDR1 is MNHEY and CDR2 SVGAGI. V lost 5 bases and J lost 0, with 10 bases in between. The CDR3: CASSHREANYGYTF. The CDR3 DNA reads TGTGCCAGCAGTCACAGGGAAGCTAACTATGGCTACACCTTC.

This clone was seen a single time. This chain joins TRBV25-1 and TRBJ1-1; D call uncertain. V dropped 5 bases and J dropped 6 bases, with 16 bases sitting between them. This CDR3 comprises 14 residues. CDR1 and CDR2 from the germline V gene are MGHDK and SYGVNS. This CDR3 reads CASSQEGRLAEAFF. The CDR3 bases are TGTGCCAGCAGTCAAGAGGGCAGGTTGGCTGAAGCTTTCTTT.

The chain uses TRBV19 and TRBJ2-1; 10 positions agree with TRBD2. This CDR3 has 15 residues. Germline V gene sequence: CDR1 LNHDA, CDR2 SQIVND (reference sequence). V shed 3 bases, J shed 9 bases, and the junction held 8 bases outside the gene matches. The CDR3, as DNA: TGTGCCAGTAGTATCCTAGCGGGGGCACGGGGTGAGCAGTTCTTC. Protein sequence: CASSILAGARGEQFF.

The gene calls are TRBV29-1 and TRBJ1-2; no definite D call. Germline lookup yields CDR1 SQVTM and CDR2 ANQGSEA. The V gene lost 6 bases and the J gene lost 2 bases, with 13 bases spanning the gap. CDR3 size: 13 residues. In DNA form, the CDR3 reads TGCAGCGTCACCCTAGCCCCCAACTATGGCTACACCTTC. It codes for CSVTLAPNYGYTF. The variable domain in full, with the rest retrieved from reference TRBV29-1 and TRBJ1-2, is SAVISQKPSRDICQRGTSLTIQCQVDSQVTMMFWYRQQPGQSLTLIATANQGSEATYESGFVIDKFPISRPNLTFSTLTVSNMSPEDSSIYLCSVTLAPNYGYTFGSGTRLTVV.

The chain recombines TRBV15 with TRBJ2-2, with D possibly being TRBD2 (6 bases). CDR3 length equals 17 residues. Germline CDR1 and CDR2: LNHNV and YYDKDF (reference sequence). V was shortened by 2 bases and J by 0 bases, with 13 bases between the two germline ends. The CDR3 DNA sequence: TGTGCCACCAGCAGACCAGAGACTAGGGCGAACACCGGGGAGCTGTTTTTT. Residues: CATSRPETRANTGELFF.

This clone was recorded only once. V usage is TRBV5-4 and J usage is TRBJ2-3, with 11 bases that match TRBD2. Per germline, CDR1 SGHNT and CDR2 YYREEE (reference sequence). The CDR3 runs 15 residues. The J segment lost 5 bases and the V segment lost 4 bases, leaving 6 bases of the junction unmatched. CDR3 region: CASSVSGGALDTQYF. The CDR3 coding sequence is TGTGCCAGCAGCGTTAGCGGGGGGGCATTAGATACGCAGTATTTT.

CDR3 loop: CASSLQGGNEQFF. In nucleotides, the CDR3 is TGTGCCAGCAGTCTACAGGGGGGCAATGAGCAGTTCTTC. The V gene is TRBV27, the J gene TRBJ2-1; 8 nucleotides align to TRBD1. V gave up 5 bases and J gave up 6 bases; unmatched junction bases: 3. The CDR3 consists of 13 residues. The V gene's germline CDR1 is MNHEY and CDR2 SMNVEV (reference sequence).

The rearrangement links TRBV10-2 to TRBJ1-6; 11 positions agree with TRBD1. CDR1 and CDR2 from the germline V gene are WSHSY and SAAADI. With 7 bases clipped from V and 9 bases from J, the junction kept 5 bases outside the gene matches. The CDR3 totals 14 residues. CDR3 protein: CASTPGQGVSPLHF. The CDR3 DNA is TGCGCCAGCACCCCGGGACAGGGGGTTTCACCCCTCCACTTT.

The chain recombines TRBV5-4 with TRBJ2-5, with TRBD1 matching 9 bases. CDR1 is SGHNT and CDR2 is YYREEE in the germline V gene (reference sequence). After removal of 4 bases from V and 3 bases from J, the junction contained 7 bases not matched to a gene. The CDR3 sequence is 15 residues long. The CDR3 region is CASSLERDREETQYF. The CDR3 DNA is TGTGCCAGCAGCCTGGAGCGGGACAGGGAAGAGACCCAGTACTTC.

The chain carries TRBV7-2 and TRBJ2-6, with a weak D call TRBD1 (5 bases). The germline V and J ends were trimmed by 5 bases and 8 bases, with 19 bases remaining between them. This CDR3 has 16 amino acids. CDR1 is SGHTA and CDR2 is FQGNSA in the germline V gene. CDR3 region: CASSGYRKLATNVLTF. The CDR3 region has the DNA TGTGCCAGCAGCGGCTACAGGAAACTCGCAACCAACGTCCTGACTTTC.